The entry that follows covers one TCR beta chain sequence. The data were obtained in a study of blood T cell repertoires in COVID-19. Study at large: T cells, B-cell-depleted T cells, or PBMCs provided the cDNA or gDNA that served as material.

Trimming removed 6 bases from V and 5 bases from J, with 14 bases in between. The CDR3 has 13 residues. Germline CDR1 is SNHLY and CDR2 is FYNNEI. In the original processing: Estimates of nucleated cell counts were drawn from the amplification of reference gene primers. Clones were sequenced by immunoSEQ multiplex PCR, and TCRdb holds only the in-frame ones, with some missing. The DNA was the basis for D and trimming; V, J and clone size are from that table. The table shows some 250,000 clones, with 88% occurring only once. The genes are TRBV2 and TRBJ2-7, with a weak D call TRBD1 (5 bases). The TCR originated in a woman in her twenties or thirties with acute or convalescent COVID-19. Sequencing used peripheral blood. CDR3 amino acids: CASRSQGAHEQYF. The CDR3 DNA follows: TGTGCCAGCAGATCCCAGGGTGCCCACGAGCAGTACTTC. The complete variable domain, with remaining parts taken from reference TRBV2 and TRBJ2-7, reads EPEVTQTPSHQVTQMGQEVILRCVPISNHLYFYWYRQILGQKVEFLVSFYNNEISEKSEIFDDQFSVERPDGSNFTLKIRSTKLEDSAMYFCASRSQGAHEQYFGPGTRLTVT.